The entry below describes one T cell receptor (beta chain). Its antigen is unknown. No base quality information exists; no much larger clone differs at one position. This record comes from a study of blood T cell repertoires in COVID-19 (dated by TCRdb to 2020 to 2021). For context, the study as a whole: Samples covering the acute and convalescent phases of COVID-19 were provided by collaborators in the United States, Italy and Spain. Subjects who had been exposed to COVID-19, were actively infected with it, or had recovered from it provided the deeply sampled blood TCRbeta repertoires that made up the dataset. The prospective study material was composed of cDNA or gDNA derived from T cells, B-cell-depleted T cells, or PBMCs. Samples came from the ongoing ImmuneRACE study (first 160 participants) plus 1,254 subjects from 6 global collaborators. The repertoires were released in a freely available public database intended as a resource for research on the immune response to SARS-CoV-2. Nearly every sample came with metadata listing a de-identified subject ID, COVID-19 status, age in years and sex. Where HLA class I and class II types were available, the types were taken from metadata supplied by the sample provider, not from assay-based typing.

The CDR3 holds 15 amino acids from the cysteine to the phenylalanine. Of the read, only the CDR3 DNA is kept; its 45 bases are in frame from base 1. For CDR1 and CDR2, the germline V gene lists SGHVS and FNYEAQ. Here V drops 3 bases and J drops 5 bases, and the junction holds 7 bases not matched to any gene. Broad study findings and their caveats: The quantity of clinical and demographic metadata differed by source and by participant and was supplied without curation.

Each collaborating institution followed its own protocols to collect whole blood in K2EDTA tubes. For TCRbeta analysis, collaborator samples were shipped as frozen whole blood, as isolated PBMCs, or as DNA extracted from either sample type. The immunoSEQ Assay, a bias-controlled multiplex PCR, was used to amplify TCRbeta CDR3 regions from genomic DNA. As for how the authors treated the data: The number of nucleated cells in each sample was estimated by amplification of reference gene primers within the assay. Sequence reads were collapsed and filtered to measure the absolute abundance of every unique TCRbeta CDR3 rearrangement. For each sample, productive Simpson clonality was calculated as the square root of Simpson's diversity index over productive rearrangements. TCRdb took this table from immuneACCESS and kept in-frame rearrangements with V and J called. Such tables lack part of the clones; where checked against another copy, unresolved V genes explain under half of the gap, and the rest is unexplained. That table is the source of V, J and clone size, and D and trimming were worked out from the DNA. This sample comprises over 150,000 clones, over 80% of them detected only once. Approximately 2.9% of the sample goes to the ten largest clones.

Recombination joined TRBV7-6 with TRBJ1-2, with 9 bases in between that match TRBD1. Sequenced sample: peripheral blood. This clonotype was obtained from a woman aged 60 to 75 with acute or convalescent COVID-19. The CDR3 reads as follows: CASSLGQGGRYGYTF. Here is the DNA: TGTGCCAGCAGCTTGGGACAGGGAGGGAGGTATGGCTACACCTTC.